This T cell receptor (beta chain) emerged from a study of CD8 T cells in Susac syndrome. Sequencing of TCR beta was performed on blood CD8+ and CD4+ T cells. Random-hexamer reverse transcription was applied to about 0.5 to 1 ug RNA. Multiplex immunoSEQ PCR targeted 54 Vbeta and 13 Jbeta TCR beta segments. TCRdb passed the immunoSEQ multiplex PCR reads through MiXCR, listing each CDR3 protein once. This sample carries about 94,000 distinct CDR3 sequences, about 93% of them seen once, and the ten largest clones take more than 0.3%. With respect to this clonotype: The target antigen is unknown.

Findings of the study overall: Only a relatively small number of individuals were included in the TCR sequencing and HLA analysis.

The sequence came from a human donor with Susac syndrome. Input material: CD4+ T cells from PBMCs.

In DNA, the CDR3 is TGTGCCAGCTCACCACAGTCTCCCAGAACCTACAATGAGCAGTTCTTC. Translation: CASSPQSPRTYNEQFF. The rearrangement uses TRBV18 and TRBJ2-1, with D hard to call. CDR1 and CDR2 from the germline V gene are KGHSH and LQKENI. V was clipped by 1 base and J by 2 bases, with 12 bases between them. CDR3 length equals 16 residues.